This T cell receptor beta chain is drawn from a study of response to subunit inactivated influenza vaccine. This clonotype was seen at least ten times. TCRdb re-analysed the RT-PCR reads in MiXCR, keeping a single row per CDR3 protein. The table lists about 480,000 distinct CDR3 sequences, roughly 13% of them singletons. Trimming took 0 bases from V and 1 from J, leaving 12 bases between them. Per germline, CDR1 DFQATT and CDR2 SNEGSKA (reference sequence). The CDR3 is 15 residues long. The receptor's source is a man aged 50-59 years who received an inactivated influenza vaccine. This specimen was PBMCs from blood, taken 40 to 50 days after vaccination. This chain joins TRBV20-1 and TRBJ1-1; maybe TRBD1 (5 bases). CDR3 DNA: TGCAGTGCTAGAGACCCGGGGGGGTCGAACACTGAAGCTTTCTTT. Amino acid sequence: CSARDPGGSNTEAFF.